The present T cell receptor (beta chain) was sequenced within a study of regulatory T cells in long-lasting Graves disease. Whole-study findings and limits: The study found persistent patients shared more public clonotypes (over 2,500) than new patients (approximately 870). Limited sample numbers may have lowered accuracy.

This sample's time point: newly diagnosed GD, antithyroid drugs for less than 3 months. Generation of the TCR library employed RNA extracted from PBMCs. This clonotype was detected many times. Its antigen is unidentified. Researchers made TCR beta libraries by using iRepertoire HTBI primers and running Arm-PCR on CDR3 regions. TCRdb ran MiXCR on the multiplex PCR reads and lists one entry per CDR3 protein. Counted here are under 300,000 distinct CDR3 sequences, 20% occurring once; the ten biggest clones make up approximately 15%. CDR1 is SGHTA, CDR2 FQGNSA, per germline. CDR3 length: 14 residues. V lost 4 bases and J 3 bases, leaving 13 bases between the germline ends.

Sequenced material: peripheral blood mononuclear cells (PBMCs), taken at new diagnosis, from a patient treated with antithyroid drugs. This rearrangement joins TRBV7-2 to TRBJ2-7, with D possibly TRBD1 on 6 matching bases. This sequence was found in a female donor with Graves disease. The CDR3 sequence: CASSSKDRDYEQYF. In DNA form, the CDR3 reads TGTGCCAGCAGCTCAAAGGACAGAGACTACGAGCAGTACTTC.